This T cell receptor (beta chain) was profiled in a study of blood T cell repertoires in COVID-19. Sequenced by immunoSEQ multiplex PCR; TCRdb stores in-frame clones only, minus some. Among around 300,000 clones listed, about nine tenths were seen once. This clone was detected once. This CDR3 region has 12 residues. Trimming removed 4 bases from V and 4 bases from J, with 7 bases in between. Germline V gene lookup returns CDR1 SGHRS and CDR2 YFSETQ. What was sequenced was peripheral blood. The J gene is TRBJ2-3, the V gene TRBV5-1; D gene uncertain. The origin of this receptor is a middle-aged man with acute or convalescent COVID-19. CDR3 sequence: CASSQESDTQYF. The DNA for the CDR3 is TGCGCCAGCAGCCAAGAGTCAGATACGCAGTATTTT.